This section outlines one T cell receptor (beta chain) sequence together with its context. Its antigen remains unidentified. The data were obtained in a study of identical twins. Study-wide results and limits: Insertions were fewer in abundant cord blood beta clonotypes, whereas memory repertoires showed none of this pattern. Out-of-frame sharing of TCR alpha in monozygotic twins was underestimated by models.

From the 5' RACE reads, TCRdb called clonotypes with MiXCR, one entry per CDR3 protein. This table holds 1.5 million or so distinct CDR3 sequences, about 32% found once. Sequencing was performed on cord blood. The sequence was obtained from a newborn girl in good health.

CDR3 DNA: TGTGCCAGCAGCTCCCGCGGACAGGTCCACGAGCAGTACTTC. Translated, it gives CASSSRGQVHEQYF. The chain couples TRBV5-4 to TRBJ2-7; TRBD1 matches at 7 bases. Germline CDR1 and CDR2: SGHNT and YYREEE (reference sequence). The CDR3 contains 14 residues. V lost 3 bases and J lost 5; bases outside the gene matches: 8.